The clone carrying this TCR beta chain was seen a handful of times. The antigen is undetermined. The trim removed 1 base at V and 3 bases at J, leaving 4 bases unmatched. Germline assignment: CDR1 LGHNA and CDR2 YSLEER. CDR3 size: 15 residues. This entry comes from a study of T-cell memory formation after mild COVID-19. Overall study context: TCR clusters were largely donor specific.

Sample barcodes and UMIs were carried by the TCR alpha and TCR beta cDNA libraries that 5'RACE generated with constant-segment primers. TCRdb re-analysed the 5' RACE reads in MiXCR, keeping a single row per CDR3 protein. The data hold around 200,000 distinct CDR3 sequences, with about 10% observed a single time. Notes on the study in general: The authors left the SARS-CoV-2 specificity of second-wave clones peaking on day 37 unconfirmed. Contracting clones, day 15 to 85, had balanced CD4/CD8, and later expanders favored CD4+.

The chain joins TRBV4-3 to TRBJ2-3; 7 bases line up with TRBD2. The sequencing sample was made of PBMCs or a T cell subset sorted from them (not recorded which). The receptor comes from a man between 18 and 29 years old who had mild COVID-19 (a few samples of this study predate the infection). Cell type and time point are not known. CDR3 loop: CASSQAAGETDTQYF. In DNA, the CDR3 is TGCGCCAGCAGCCAAGCTGCGGGGGAGACAGATACGCAGTATTTT.